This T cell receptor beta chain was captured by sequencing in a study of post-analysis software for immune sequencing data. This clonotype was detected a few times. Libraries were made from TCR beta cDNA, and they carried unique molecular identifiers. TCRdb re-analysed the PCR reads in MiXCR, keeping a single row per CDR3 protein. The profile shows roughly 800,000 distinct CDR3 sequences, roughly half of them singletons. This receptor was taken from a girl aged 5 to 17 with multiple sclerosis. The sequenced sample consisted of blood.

In nucleotides, the CDR3 is TGCAGCGTGGAACAGGGGGTATCTAACTATGGCTACACCTTC. Translated, it gives CSVEQGVSNYGYTF. The chain has TRBV29-1 and TRBJ1-2, with 8 nucleotides matching TRBD1. V dropped 6 bases and J dropped 0; count of bases not matched to a gene: 6. Germline CDR1 reads SQVTM; CDR2 reads ANQGSEA. The length of the CDR3 is 14 residues.